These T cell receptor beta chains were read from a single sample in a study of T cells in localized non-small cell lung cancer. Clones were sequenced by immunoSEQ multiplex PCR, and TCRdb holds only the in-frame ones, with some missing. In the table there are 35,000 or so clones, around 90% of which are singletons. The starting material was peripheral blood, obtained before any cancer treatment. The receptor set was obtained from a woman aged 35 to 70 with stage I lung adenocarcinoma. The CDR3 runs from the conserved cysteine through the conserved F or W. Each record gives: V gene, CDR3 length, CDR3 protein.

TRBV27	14	CASSLSSLPGQEHF
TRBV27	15	CASSSTGQVANVLTF
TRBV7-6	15	CASSLEAGSRDEQYF
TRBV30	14	CAWVWSRGAETQYF
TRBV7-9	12	CASGRENTEAFF
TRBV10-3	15	CAISESAGENQPQHF
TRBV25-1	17	CASRYSTGFGGTDTQYF
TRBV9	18	CASSVVSAGEAGYNEQFF
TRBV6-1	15	CASSEAAGPFYEQYF
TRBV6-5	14	CASSYDESNQPQHF
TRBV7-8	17	CASSLEVSGYPNQPQHF
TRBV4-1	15	CASSQVLGGAYEQYF
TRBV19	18	CASSIWGLAGANTGELFF
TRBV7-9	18	CASSLAHGLGRNTGELFF
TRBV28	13	CASSPPASYEQYF
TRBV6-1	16	CASSESMGRGKTEAFF
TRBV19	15	CASSMGQGTRNTIYF
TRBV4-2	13	CASSLLGSDTQYF
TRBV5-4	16	CASSLTGLAGGETQYF
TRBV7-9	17	CASSFFPGQGRDTEAFF
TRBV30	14	CASPRSSGANVLTF
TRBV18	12	CASSQDTEELFF
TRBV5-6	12	CASMGAQETQYF
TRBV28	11	CASSLGAEAFF